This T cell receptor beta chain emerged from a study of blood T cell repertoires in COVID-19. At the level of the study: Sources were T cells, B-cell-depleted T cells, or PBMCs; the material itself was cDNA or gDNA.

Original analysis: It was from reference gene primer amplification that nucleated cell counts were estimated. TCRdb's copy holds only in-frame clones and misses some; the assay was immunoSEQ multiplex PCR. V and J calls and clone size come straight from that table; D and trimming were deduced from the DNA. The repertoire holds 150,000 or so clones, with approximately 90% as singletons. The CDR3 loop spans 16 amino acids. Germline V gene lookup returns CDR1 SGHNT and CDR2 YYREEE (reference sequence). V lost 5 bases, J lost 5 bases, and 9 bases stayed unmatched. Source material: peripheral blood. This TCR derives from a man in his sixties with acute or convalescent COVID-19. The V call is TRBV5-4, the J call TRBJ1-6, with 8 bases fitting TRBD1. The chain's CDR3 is CASRPSPGQDNSPLHF. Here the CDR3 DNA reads TGTGCCAGCAGGCCATCACCGGGACAGGATAATTCACCCCTCCACTTT.